This is a list of T cell receptor beta chains from one sample in a study of blood T cell repertoires in COVID-19. TCRdb's copy holds only in-frame clones and misses some; the assay was immunoSEQ multiplex PCR. The sample lists 95,000 to 110,000 clones, about 90% occurring once. Input material: peripheral blood. The receptors come from a human donor in a cohort sampled during active COVID-19. CDR3s leave out the opening cysteine and the closing phenylalanine or tryptophan. Rows may omit the clone size; those that give it use once, few, many or a size class.

J gene: TRBJ1-2
V gene: TRBV10-1
clone size: .
CDR3 protein: ASSESSEYGYT

J gene: TRBJ2-1
V gene: TRBV19
clone size: .
CDR3 protein: ASSTRTGNNNEQF

J gene: TRBJ2-1
V gene: TRBV5-6
clone size: .
CDR3 protein: ASSWDRGNYNEQF

J gene: TRBJ2-3
V gene: TRBV9
clone size: .
CDR3 protein: ASSVGFGEFPDTQY

J gene: TRBJ1-5
V gene: TRBV18
clone size: .
CDR3 protein: ASSPNPARVVGNQPQH

J gene: TRBJ1-2
V gene: TRBV5-4
clone size: .
CDR3 protein: ASSLDPGGTYGYT

J gene: TRBJ1-6
V gene: TRBV4-1
clone size: .
CDR3 protein: ASSRQAGDNSPLH

J gene: TRBJ2-2
V gene: TRBV7-2
clone size: .
CDR3 protein: ASTPYGTGTGELF

J gene: TRBJ2-5
V gene: TRBV18
clone size: .
CDR3 protein: ASSAKGHQETQY

J gene: TRBJ2-2
V gene: TRBV29-1
clone size: .
CDR3 protein: SVSDRGILNTGELF

J gene: TRBJ1-6
V gene: TRBV19
clone size: few
CDR3 protein: ASRPGQTYNSPLH

J gene: TRBJ2-1
V gene: TRBV29-1
clone size: .
CDR3 protein: SAEPAGFTYNEQF

J gene: TRBJ2-1
V gene: TRBV5-4
clone size: .
CDR3 protein: ASREGTNSYNEQF

J gene: TRBJ2-7
V gene: TRBV6-5
clone size: .
CDR3 protein: ASSYANEQY

J gene: TRBJ2-7
V gene: TRBV5-1
clone size: .
CDR3 protein: ASSSGLAGNYEQY

J gene: TRBJ1-6
V gene: TRBV28
clone size: .
CDR3 protein: ASSVTGASYNSPLH

J gene: TRBJ2-7
V gene: TRBV2
clone size: .
CDR3 protein: ASSGLTSWNEQY

J gene: TRBJ2-1
V gene: TRBV15
clone size: .
CDR3 protein: ATLAGEENEQF

J gene: TRBJ2-7
V gene: TRBV7-2
clone size: .
CDR3 protein: ASSLDRGRDEQY

J gene: TRBJ2-1
V gene: TRBV3-1/TRBV3-2
clone size: .
CDR3 protein: ASSRSKGLAGGNEQF

J gene: TRBJ1-2
V gene: TRBV5-5
clone size: once
CDR3 protein: ASSKTFYGYT

J gene: TRBJ1-5
V gene: TRBV27
clone size: .
CDR3 protein: ASSSRTAYSNQPQH

J gene: TRBJ2-7
V gene: TRBV5-4
clone size: .
CDR3 protein: ASSLGAGVFYEQY

J gene: TRBJ2-1
V gene: TRBV2
clone size: .
CDR3 protein: ASTGLASSYNEQF

J gene: TRBJ2-5
V gene: TRBV9
clone size: .
CDR3 protein: ASSVAGRQETQY

J gene: TRBJ1-1
V gene: TRBV7-2
clone size: .
CDR3 protein: ASSLALLLLGGEVSAEAF

J gene: TRBJ2-5
V gene: TRBV11-2
clone size: .
CDR3 protein: ASRRLRGRTEETQY